The clone carrying this T cell receptor beta chain was observed a handful of times. Its antigen is still unknown. A minimum of 6 micrograms of total RNA was extracted per sample. The sample originates from a study of blood T cells in healthy people across ages. Study-wide points: More naive CD4+ cells and higher diversity marked long-lived donors relative to aged donors.

The second PCR ran roughly 6 to 11 cycles with a sample-barcoded 5' primer and J-beta primers. One entry per CDR3 protein, called by TCRdb with MiXCR from the 5' RACE reads. Of around 990,000 distinct CDR3 sequences in the sample, roughly two fifths were seen once. The V end was cut by 1 base, the J end by 0 bases, with 10 bases between. The CDR3 is made up of 16 amino acids. The germline V gene has CDR1 SGHTA and CDR2 FQGNSA. This TCR was sampled from a man younger than 35 in good health. The sample was blood. The chain combines TRBV7-2 with TRBJ2-4; weak D call: TRBD1 (5 bases). The CDR3 sequence is CASSLGRVLAKNIQYF. The CDR3 region has the DNA TGTGCCAGCAGCTTAGGCAGGGTACTAGCCAAAAACATTCAGTACTTC.